The source of this TCR beta chain is a study of graft-versus-host responses after intestinal transplantation. Study details: Grafts that recipients had were multivisceral, liver-intestinal, or isolated intestinal transplants. Recipients uniformly received anti-thymocyte globulin induction, followed by tacrolimus and steroids for about three years.

The germline CDR1 and CDR2 sequences are SGHRS and YFSETQ. The CDR3 has 14 residues. Trimming removed 0 bases from V and 0 bases from J, with 6 bases in between. A remark on this clone: Its target is not known.

Study conclusions and caveats: Clonal ratios of graft-versus-host to host-versus-graft in allografts were high for patients exhibiting graft-donor T cell macrochimerism. Declining HvG levels early post-transplant were linked to peak circulating GvH clone levels.

Sequenced by immunoSEQ multiplex PCR; TCRdb stores in-frame clones only, minus some. The sample comprises 70,000 to 95,000 clones, 90% to 95% of which are singletons, and about 1.1% rests with the top ten. The J gene is TRBJ1-1, the V gene TRBV5-1; no clear D gene. The receptor was derived from a human donor who was the organ donor for an intestinal transplant. Material: unstimulated CD8+ T cells sorted from spleen or lymph node cells, obtained before transplant. The CDR3 loop reads CASSLGLMNTEAFF. The CDR3 DNA reads as TGCGCCAGCAGCTTGGGGCTGATGAACACTGAAGCTTTCTTT.